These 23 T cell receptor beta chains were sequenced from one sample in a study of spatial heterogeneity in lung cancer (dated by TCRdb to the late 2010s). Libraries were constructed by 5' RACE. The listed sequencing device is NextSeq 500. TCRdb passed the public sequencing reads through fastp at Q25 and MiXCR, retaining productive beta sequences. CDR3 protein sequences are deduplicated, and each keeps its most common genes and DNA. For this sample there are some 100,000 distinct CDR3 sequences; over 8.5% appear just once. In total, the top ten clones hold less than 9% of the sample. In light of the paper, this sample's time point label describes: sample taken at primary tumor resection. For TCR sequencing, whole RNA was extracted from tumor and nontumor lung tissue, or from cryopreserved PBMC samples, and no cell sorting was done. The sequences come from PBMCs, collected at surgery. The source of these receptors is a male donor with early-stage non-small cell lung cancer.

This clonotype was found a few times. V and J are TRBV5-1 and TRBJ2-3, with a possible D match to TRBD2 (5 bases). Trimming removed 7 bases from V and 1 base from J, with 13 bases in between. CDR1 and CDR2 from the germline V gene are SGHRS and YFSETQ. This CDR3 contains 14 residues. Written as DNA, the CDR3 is TGCGCCAGCCGGCCTAGCTCCCGCACAGATACGCAGTATTTT. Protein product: CASRPSSRTDTQYF. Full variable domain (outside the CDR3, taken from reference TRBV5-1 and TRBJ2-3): KAGVTQTPRYLIKTRGQQVTLSCSPISGHRSVSWYQQTPGQGLQFLFEYFSETQRNKGNFPGRFSGRQFSNSRSEMNVSTLELGDSALYLCASRPSSRTDTQYFGPGTRLTVL.

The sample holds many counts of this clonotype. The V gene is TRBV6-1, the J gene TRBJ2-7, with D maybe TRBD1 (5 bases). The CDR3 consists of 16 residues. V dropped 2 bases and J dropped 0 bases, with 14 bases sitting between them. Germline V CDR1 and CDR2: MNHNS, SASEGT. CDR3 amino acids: CASSEPTGPSSYEQYF. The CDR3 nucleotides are TGTGCCAGCAGTGAACCCACAGGCCCCAGCTCCTACGAGCAGTACTTC.

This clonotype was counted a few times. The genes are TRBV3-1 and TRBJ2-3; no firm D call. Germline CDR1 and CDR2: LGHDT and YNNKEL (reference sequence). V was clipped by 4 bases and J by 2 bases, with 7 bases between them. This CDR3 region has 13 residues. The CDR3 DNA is TGTGCCAGCAGCCCCAGAACCACAGATACGCAGTATTTT. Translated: CASSPRTTDTQYF.

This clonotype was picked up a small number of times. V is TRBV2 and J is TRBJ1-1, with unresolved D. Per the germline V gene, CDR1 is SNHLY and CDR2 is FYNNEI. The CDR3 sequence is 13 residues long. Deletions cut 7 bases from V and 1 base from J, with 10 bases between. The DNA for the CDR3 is TGTGCCAGCAACCTCCAGGCGAACACTGAAGCTTTCTTT. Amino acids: CASNLQANTEAFF.

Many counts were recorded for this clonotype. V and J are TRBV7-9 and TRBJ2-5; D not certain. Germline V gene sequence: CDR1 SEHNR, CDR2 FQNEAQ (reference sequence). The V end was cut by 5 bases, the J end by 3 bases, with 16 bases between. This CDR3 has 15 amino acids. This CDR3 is CASSPPRDGKETQYF. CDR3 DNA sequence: TGTGCCAGCAGCCCGCCCCGAGACGGCAAAGAGACCCAGTACTTC.

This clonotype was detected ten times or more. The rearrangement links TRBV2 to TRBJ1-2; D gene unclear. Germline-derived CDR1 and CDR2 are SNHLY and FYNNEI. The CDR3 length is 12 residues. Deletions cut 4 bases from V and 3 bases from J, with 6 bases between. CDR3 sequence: CASSVADYGYTF. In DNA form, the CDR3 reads TGTGCCAGCAGTGTCGCGGACTATGGCTACACCTTC.

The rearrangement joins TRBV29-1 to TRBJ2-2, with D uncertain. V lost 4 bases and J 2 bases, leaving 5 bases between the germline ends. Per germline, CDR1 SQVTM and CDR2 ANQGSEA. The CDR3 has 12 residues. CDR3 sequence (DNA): TGCAGCGTTGTCCAAAACACCGGGGAGCTGTTTTTT. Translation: CSVVQNTGELFF.

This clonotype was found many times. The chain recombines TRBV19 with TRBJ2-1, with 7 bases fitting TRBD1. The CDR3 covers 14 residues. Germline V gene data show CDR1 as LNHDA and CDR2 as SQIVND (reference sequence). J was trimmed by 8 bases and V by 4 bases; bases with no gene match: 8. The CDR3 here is CASSRQGIWDEQFF. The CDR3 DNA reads TGTGCCAGTAGTAGACAGGGCATCTGGGATGAGCAGTTCTTC.

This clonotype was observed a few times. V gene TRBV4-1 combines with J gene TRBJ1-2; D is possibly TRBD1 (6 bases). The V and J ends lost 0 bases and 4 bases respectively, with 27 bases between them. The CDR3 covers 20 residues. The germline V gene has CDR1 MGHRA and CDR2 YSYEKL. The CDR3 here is CASSQERLLGLPSRGYGYTF. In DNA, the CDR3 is TGCGCCAGCAGCCAAGAGAGATTGTTGGGACTCCCTTCCAGGGGCTATGGCTACACCTTC.

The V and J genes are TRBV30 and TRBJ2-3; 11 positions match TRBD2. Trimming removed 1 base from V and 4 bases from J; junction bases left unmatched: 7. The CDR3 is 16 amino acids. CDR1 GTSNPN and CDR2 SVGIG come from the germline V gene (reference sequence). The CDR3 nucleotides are TGTGCCTGGAGTGGGGCTAGCGGGGGGATCGCAGATACGCAGTATTTT. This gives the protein CAWSGASGGIADTQYF.

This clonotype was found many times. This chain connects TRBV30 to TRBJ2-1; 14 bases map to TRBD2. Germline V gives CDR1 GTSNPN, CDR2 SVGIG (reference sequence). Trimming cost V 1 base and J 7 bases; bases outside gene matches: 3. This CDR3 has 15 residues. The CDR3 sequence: CAWSAGTSGRNEQFF. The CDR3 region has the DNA TGTGCCTGGAGTGCCGGGACTAGCGGGAGAAATGAGCAGTTCTTC.

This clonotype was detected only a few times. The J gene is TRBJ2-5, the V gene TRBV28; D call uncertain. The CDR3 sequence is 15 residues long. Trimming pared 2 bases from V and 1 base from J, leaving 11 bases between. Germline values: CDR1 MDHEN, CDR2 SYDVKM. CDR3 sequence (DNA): TGTGCCAGCAGTTTAGGGATCGCTTCCCAAGAGACCCAGTACTTC. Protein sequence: CASSLGIASQETQYF. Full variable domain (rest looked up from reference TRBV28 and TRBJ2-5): DVKVTQSSRYLVKRTGEKVFLECVQDMDHENMFWYRQDPGLGLRLIYFSYDVKMKEKGDIPEGYSVSREKKERFSLILESASTNQTSMYLCASSLGIASQETQYFGPGTRLLVL.

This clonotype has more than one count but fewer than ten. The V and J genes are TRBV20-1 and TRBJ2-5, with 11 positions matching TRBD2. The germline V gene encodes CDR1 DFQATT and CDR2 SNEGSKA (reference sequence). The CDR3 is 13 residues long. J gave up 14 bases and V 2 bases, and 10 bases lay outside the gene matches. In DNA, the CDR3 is TGCAGTGCTAGATTTAGCGGGGGGGCATTATTTTACTTC. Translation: CSARFSGGALFYF.

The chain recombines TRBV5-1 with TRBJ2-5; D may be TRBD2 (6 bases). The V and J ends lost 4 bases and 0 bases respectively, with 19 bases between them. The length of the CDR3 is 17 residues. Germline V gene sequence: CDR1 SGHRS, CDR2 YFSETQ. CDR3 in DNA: TGCGCCAGCAGCCCTGGAGATAGCGGAATCTACCAAGAGACCCAGTACTTC. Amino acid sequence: CASSPGDSGIYQETQYF.

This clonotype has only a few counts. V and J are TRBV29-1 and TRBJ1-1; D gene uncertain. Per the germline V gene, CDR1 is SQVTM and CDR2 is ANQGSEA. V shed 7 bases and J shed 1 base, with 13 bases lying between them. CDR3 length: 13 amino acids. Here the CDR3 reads CSALVGRNTEAFF. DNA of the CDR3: TGCAGCGCTCTCGTGGGGAGGAACACTGAAGCTTTCTTT.

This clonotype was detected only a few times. CDR3 loop: CSASLSGRTGNEQFF. Here the CDR3 DNA reads TGCAGTGCTAGCCTCAGCGGGAGAACGGGCAATGAGCAGTTCTTC. The rearrangement links TRBV20-1 to TRBJ2-1, with 8 nucleotides matching TRBD2. Germline V gene lookup returns CDR1 DFQATT and CDR2 SNEGSKA (reference sequence). The J segment lost 6 bases and the V segment lost 3 bases, leaving 10 bases of the junction unmatched. This CDR3 is 15 amino acids long.

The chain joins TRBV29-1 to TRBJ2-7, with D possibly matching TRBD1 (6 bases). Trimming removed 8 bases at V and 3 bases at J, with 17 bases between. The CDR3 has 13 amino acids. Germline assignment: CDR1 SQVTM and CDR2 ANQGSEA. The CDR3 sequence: CSMMDSPNYEQYF. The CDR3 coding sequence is TGCAGCATGATGGACAGCCCGAACTACGAGCAGTACTTC.

CDR3 sequence (DNA): TGTGCCAGCAGCCCCCGCGGGACAGGGGGCCCAGATACGCAGTATTTT. Protein: CASSPRGTGGPDTQYF. The chain joins TRBV7-9 to TRBJ2-3, with 12 positions matching TRBD1. The germline CDR1 and CDR2 sequences are SEHNR and FQNEAQ (reference sequence). The CDR3 runs 16 residues. V lost 5 bases, J lost 4 bases, and 7 bases stayed unmatched.

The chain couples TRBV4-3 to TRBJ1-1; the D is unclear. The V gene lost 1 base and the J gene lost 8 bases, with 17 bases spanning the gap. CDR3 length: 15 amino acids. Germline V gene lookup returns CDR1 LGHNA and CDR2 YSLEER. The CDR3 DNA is TGCGCCAGCAGCCAAGCTGTCGGTCACCTCCGCGAAGCTTTCTTT. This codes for CASSQAVGHLREAFF.

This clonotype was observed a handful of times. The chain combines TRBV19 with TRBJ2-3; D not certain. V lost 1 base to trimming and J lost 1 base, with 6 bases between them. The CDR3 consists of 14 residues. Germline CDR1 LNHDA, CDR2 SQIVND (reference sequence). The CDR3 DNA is TGTGCCAGTAGTATAGTCCCCGGCACAGATACGCAGTATTTT. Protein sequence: CASSIVPGTDTQYF.

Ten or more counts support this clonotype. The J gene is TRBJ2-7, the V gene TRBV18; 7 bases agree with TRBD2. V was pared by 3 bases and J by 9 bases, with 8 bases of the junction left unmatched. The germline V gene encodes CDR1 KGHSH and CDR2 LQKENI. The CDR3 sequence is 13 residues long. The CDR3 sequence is CASSPRAGEGQYF. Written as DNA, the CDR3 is TGTGCCAGCTCACCGAGGGCGGGAGAAGGGCAGTACTTC.

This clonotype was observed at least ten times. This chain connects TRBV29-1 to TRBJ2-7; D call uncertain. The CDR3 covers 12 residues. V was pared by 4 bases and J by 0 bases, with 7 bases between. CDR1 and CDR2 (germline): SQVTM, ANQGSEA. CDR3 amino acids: CSVGDNSYEQYF. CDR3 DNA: TGCAGCGTTGGCGACAACTCCTACGAGCAGTACTTC.

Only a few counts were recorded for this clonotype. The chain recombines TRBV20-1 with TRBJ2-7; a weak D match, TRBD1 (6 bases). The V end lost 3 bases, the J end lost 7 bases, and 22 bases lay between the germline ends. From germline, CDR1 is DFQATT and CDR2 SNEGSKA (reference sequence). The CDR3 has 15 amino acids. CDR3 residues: CSASIADRINWEQYF. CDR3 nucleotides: TGCAGTGCTAGCATCGCCGACAGGATCAATTGGGAGCAGTACTTC.